This TCR beta chain was sequenced in a study of response to subunit inactivated influenza vaccine. Study-wide findings and caveats: Few new T cells, the authors suggested, are recruited by each seasonal influenza vaccination.

Remarks on this clonotype: No antigen is known for it.

A single record per CDR3 protein comes from TCRdb applying MiXCR to the RT-PCR reads. Found here are around 530,000 distinct CDR3 sequences, 15% to 20% of them singletons; the top ten hold over 2.5%. The CDR3 loop spans 16 amino acids. Germline V gene lookup returns CDR1 DFQATT and CDR2 SNEGSKA (reference sequence). V lost 0 bases and J lost 1; bases outside the gene matches: 6. The chain combines TRBV20-1 with TRBJ2-7, with 10 bases fitting TRBD2. The specimen was CD4+ T cells sorted from PBMCs, collected 23 to 25 months after vaccination. This clonotype was obtained from a man between 45 and 75 years old who received an inactivated influenza vaccine. CDR3 in DNA: TGCAGTGCTAGAGACATCCTAGCGGGAGCATCCTACGAGCAGTACTTC. The encoded protein is CSARDILAGASYEQYF.